A single sample is the source of the 3 T cell receptor beta chains below, sequenced in a study of blood T cell repertoires in COVID-19. Sequenced by immunoSEQ multiplex PCR; TCRdb stores in-frame clones only, minus some. The sample yields 200,000 or so clones, approximately 83% seen once. Specimen: peripheral blood. Receptor source: a woman aged 55-70 years with acute or convalescent COVID-19.

The chain employs TRBV7-3 and TRBJ1-6; D is undetermined. V gave up 5 bases and J gave up 0 bases, with 14 bases separating them. CDR3 size: 17 residues. The germline V gene encodes CDR1 SGHTA and CDR2 FQGTGA. CDR3 region: CASSLHPDSSYNSPLHF. Written as DNA, the CDR3 is TGTGCCAGCAGCCTCCACCCTGATAGCTCCTATAATTCACCCCTCCACTTT.

The rearrangement joins TRBV27 to TRBJ1-6, with unresolved D. The V gene lost 8 bases and the J gene lost 7 bases, with 9 bases spanning the gap. CDR3 length: 12 amino acids. The germline V gene has CDR1 MNHEY and CDR2 SMNVEV (reference sequence). Written as DNA, the CDR3 is TGTGCCAGCCGGGAGAGAAATTCACCCCTCCACTTT. The encoded protein is CASRERNSPLHF.

CDR3 amino acids: CSVLMTGPYGYTF. CDR3 DNA: TGCAGCGTCCTAATGACAGGGCCGTATGGCTACACCTTC. The rearrangement links TRBV29-1 to TRBJ1-2; TRBD1 agrees at 7 bases. Unmatched junction bases numbered 9, after V lost 6 bases and J lost 5 bases. The germline V gene encodes CDR1 SQVTM and CDR2 ANQGSEA. This CDR3 contains 13 residues.